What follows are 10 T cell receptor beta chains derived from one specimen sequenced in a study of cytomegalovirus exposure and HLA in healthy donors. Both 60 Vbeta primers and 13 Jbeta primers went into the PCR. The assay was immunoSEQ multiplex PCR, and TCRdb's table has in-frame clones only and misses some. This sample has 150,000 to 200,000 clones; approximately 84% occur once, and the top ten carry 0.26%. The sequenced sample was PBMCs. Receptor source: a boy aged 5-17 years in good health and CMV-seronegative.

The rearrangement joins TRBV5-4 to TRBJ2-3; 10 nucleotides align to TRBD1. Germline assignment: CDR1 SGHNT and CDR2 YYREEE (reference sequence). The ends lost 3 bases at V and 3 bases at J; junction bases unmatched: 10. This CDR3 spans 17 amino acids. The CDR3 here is CASSSSPGQGYTDTQYF. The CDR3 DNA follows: TGTGCCAGCAGCTCCTCACCGGGACAGGGGTATACAGATACGCAGTATTTT.

CDR3 sequence: CASSSSGQTAYEQYF. CDR3 coding DNA: TGTGCCAGCAGCTCTTCGGGACAGACGGCCTACGAGCAGTACTTC. The V and J genes are TRBV7-8 and TRBJ2-7; 7 bases line up with TRBD1. The CDR3 covers 15 residues. J lost 2 bases, V lost 4 bases, and 8 bases had no gene match. The germline CDR1 and CDR2 sequences are SGHVS and FQNEAQ.

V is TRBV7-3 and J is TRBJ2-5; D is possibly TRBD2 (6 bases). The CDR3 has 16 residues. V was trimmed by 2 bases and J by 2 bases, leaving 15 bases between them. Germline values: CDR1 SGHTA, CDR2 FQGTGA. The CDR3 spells CASSLLGSAQQETQYF. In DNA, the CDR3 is TGTGCCAGCAGCTTACTCGGGAGCGCCCAGCAAGAGACCCAGTACTTC.

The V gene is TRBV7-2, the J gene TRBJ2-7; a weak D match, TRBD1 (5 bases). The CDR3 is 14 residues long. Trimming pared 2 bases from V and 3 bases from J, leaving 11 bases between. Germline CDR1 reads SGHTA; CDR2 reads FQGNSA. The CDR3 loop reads CASSLSRQLYEQYF. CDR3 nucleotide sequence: TGTGCCAGCAGCTTATCGAGACAGCTCTACGAGCAGTACTTC.

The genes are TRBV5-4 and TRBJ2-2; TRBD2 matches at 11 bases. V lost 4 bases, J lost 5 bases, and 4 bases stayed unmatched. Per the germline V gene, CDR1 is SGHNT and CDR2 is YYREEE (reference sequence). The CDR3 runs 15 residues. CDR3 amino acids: CASSTLAGVTGELFF. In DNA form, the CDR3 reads TGTGCCAGCAGCACACTAGCGGGAGTAACCGGGGAGCTGTTTTTT. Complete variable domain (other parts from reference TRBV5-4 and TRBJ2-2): ETGVTQSPTHLIKTRGQQVTLRCSSQSGHNTVSWYQQALGQGPQFIFQYYREEENGRGNFPPRFSGLQFPNYSSELNVNALELDDSALYLCASSTLAGVTGELFFGEGSRLTVL.

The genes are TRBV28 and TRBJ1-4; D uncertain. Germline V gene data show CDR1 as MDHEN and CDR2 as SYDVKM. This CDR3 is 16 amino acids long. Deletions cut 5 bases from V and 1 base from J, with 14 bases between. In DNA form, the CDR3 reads TGTGCCAGCAGTCCGTGGACGGGAGGAACTAATGAAAAACTGTTTTTT. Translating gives CASSPWTGGTNEKLFF.

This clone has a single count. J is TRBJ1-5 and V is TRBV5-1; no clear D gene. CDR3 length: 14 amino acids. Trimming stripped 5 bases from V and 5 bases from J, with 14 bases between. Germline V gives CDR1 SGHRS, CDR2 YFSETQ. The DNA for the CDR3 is TGCGCCAGCAGACCGTGGCCCCACGATCAGCCCCAGCATTTT. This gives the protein CASRPWPHDQPQHF.

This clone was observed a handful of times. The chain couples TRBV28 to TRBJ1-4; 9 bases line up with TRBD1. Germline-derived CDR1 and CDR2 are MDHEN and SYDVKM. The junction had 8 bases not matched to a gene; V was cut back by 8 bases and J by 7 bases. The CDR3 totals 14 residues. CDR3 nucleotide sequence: TGTGCCAGCCTCGAGGGACAGGGCTTTGAAAAACTGTTTTTT. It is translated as CASLEGQGFEKLFF.

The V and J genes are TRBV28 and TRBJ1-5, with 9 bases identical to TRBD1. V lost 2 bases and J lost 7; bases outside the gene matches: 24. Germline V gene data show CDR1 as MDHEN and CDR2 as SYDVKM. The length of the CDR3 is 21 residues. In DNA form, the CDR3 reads TGTGCCAGCAGTTTAGGTAATTTTCGGGGACAGGGAAAGTATTGGGACCAGCCCCAGCATTTT. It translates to CASSLGNFRGQGKYWDQPQHF.

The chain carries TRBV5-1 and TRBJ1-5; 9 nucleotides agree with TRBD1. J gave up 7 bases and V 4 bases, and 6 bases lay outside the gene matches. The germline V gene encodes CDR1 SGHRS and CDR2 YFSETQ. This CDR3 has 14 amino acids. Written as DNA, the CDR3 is TGCGCCAGCAGCCCTTCGACAGGGGGACAGCCCCAGCATTTT. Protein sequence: CASSPSTGGQPQHF.